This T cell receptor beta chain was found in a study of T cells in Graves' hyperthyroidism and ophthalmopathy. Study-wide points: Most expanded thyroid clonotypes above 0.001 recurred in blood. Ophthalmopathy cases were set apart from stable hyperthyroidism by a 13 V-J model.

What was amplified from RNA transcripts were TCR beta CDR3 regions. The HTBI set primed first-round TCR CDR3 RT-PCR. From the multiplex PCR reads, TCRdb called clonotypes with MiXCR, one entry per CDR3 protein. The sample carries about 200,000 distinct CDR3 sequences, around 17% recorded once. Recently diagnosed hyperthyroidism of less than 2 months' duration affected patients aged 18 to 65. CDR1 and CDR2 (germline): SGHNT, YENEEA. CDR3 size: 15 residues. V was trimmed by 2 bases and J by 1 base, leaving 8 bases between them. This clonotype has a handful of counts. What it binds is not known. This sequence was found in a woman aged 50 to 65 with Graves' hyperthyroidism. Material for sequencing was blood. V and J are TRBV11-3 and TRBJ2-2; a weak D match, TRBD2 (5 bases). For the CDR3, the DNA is TGTGCCAGCAGCTTAAGGAGCGGGAACACCGGGGAGCTGTTTTTT. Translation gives CASSLRSGNTGELFF.